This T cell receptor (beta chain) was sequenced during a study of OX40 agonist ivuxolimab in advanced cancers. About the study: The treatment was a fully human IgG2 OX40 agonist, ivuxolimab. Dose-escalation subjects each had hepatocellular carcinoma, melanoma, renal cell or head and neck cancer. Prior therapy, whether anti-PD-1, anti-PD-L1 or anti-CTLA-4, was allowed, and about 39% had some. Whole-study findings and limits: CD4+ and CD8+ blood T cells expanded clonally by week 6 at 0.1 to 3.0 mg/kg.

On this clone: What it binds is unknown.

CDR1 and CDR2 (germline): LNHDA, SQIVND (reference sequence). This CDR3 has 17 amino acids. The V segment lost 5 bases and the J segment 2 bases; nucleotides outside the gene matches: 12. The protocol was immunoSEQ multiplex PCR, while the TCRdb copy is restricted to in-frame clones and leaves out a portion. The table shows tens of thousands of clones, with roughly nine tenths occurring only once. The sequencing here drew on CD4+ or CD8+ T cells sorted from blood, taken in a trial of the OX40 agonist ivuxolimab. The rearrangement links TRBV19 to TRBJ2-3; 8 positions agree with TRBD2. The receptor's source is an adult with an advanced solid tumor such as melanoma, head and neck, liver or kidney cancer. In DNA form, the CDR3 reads TGTGCCAGTAGTCCAACCCAACGGACTAGCCCCACAGATACGCAGTATTTT. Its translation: CASSPTQRTSPTDTQYF.